This T cell receptor (beta chain) was recovered during a study of T cells in Graves' hyperthyroidism and ophthalmopathy. This clonotype was counted between two and nine times. Amplified TCR beta CDR3 regions derived from RNA transcripts. During a first-round RT-PCR of the TCR CDR3, the HTBI primer set was used. MiXCR, run by TCRdb on the multiplex PCR reads, gives a single entry per CDR3 protein. Of 600,000 or so distinct CDR3 sequences detected, roughly 15% appear once; the ten largest clones hold less than 4.5%. CDR3 length: 14 residues. Trimming removed 0 bases from V and 4 bases from J, with 8 bases in between. Germline assignment: CDR1 SGHNT and CDR2 YYREEE (reference sequence).

Sequencing was done on a sample of blood. The TCR sequence derives from a woman in her twenties or thirties with Graves' hyperthyroidism. V usage is TRBV5-4 and J usage is TRBJ2-1; no clear D gene. The CDR3 is CASSLVGKYNEQFF. The CDR3 DNA reads as TGTGCCAGCAGCTTGGTTGGGAAATACAATGAGCAGTTCTTC.